This T cell receptor (beta chain) is drawn from a study of blood T cell repertoires in COVID-19. Study overall: PBMCs, B-cell-depleted T cells, or T cells were the source of the cDNA or gDNA that made up the material.

Measured with immunoSEQ multiplex PCR; TCRdb has only the in-frame clones, and not every one. The sample has around 30,000 clones; approximately 82% are singletons. Per germline, CDR1 SGHDT and CDR2 YYEEEE. The CDR3 is made up of 14 amino acids. The trim removed 3 bases at V and 1 base at J, leaving 2 bases unmatched. The V gene is TRBV5-6, the J gene TRBJ2-7, with 9 bases aligning to TRBD1. Sequencing was done on a sample of peripheral blood. This TCR was sampled from a man older than 75 with active or convalescent COVID-19. The CDR3 DNA reads TGTGCCAGCAGCTCCGGGACAGGGTCCTACGAGCAGTACTTC. Encoded protein: CASSSGTGSYEQYF.